The entry below describes one T cell receptor beta chain. There are 16 residues in the CDR3. The germline V gene has CDR1 SGHTS and CDR2 YDEGEE. The J segment lost 1 base and the V segment lost 4 bases, leaving 9 bases of the junction unmatched. The entry originates in a study of shared T cell receptors in the human thymus. Here immunoSEQ multiplex PCR was the method, and the copy in TCRdb shows in-frame clones only, minus some. The repertoire holds 700,000 or so clones, over 75% seen once, with more than 0.01% in the top ten. In addition, the sample was reused for a study of human thymus T cells. In that study: Corrective heart surgery yielded resections, and these provided the thymus tissue. Thymic as well as blood repertoires seemed to favor certain V and J genes unevenly. Unrelated individuals had highly overlapping thymic repertoires, as reported in related research.

This TCR was sampled from a girl under three years old with a congenital heart defect. Sequencing input: thymocytes. J is TRBJ1-1 and V is TRBV5-8; 8 bases map to TRBD1. CDR3 sequence reads: CASSQQGEVRNTEAFF. The CDR3 nucleotides are TGTGCCAGCAGCCAACAGGGGGAGGTCCGGAACACTGAAGCTTTCTTT.